These 32 T cell receptor beta chains came from one sample sequenced in a study of brain metastases from non-small cell lung cancer. Measured with immunoSEQ multiplex PCR; TCRdb has only the in-frame clones, and not every one. Altogether just over 1,500 clones are present, around 92% being singletons, with the ten largest covering less than 7%. Source material: tumor-adjacent normal tissue. Every receptor here comes from a donor aged 40 or older with non-small cell lung cancer.

This chain connects TRBV11-3 to TRBJ1-1; perhaps TRBD1 as D (5 bases). Germline values: CDR1 SGHNT, CDR2 YENEEA. The V and J ends lost 0 bases and 8 bases respectively, with 10 bases between them. The CDR3 consists of 13 residues. For the CDR3, the DNA is TGTGCCAGCAGCTTAGACTGGGGGAGAGAAGCTTTCTTT. Protein sequence: CASSLDWGREAFF.

The V and J genes are TRBV2 and TRBJ1-1, with 7 bases identical to TRBD1. The CDR3 consists of 13 residues. Germline trimming cut 7 bases from V and 4 bases from J; bases unmatched to any gene: 6. Germline V gives CDR1 SNHLY, CDR2 FYNNEI. DNA for the CDR3: TGTGCCAGCACCGAGGGGGCGACCACTGAAGCTTTCTTT. Translating gives CASTEGATTEAFF.

The chain couples TRBV25-1 to TRBJ2-1; D gene ambiguous. Germline V lookup: CDR1 MGHDK, CDR2 SYGVNS. This CDR3 region has 16 residues. V was shortened by 1 base and J by 1 base, with 11 bases between the two germline ends. The CDR3 DNA reads TGTGCCAGCAGTGAATCAGTCGGCGGTTCCTACAATGAGCAGTTCTTC. Translation gives CASSESVGGSYNEQFF.

The rearrangement links TRBV28 to TRBJ1-1; a weak D match, TRBD1 (6 bases). The CDR3 loop spans 13 amino acids. Germline loops: CDR1 MDHEN, CDR2 SYDVKM. V dropped 5 bases and J dropped 10 bases, with 17 bases sitting between them. The CDR3 reads CASSPGGGQVAFF. In DNA form, the CDR3 reads TGTGCCAGCAGTCCCGGCGGGGGGCAAGTAGCTTTCTTT.

This clone was recorded once. The chain couples TRBV19 to TRBJ1-1, with D maybe TRBD1 (6 bases). Germline V gene data show CDR1 as LNHDA and CDR2 as SQIVND (reference sequence). CDR3 length: 16 amino acids. Trimming took 1 base from V and 1 from J, leaving 13 bases between them. This CDR3 reads CASSIAGAGANTEAFF. Here the CDR3 DNA reads TGTGCCAGTAGTATAGCGGGGGCAGGGGCGAACACTGAAGCTTTCTTT. Looking up the rest from reference TRBV19 and TRBJ1-1 gives the full variable domain: DGGITQSPKYLFRKEGQNVTLSCEQNLNHDAMYWYRQDPGQGLRLIYYSQIVNDFQKGDIAEGYSVSREKKESFPLTVTSAQKNPTAFYLCASSIAGAGANTEAFFGQGTRLTVV.

The chain is built from TRBV7-3 and TRBJ1-5; possible D gene TRBD1, 5 bases. This CDR3 contains 13 residues. The germline V gene encodes CDR1 SGHTA and CDR2 FQGTGA. Trimming stripped 5 bases from V and 6 bases from J, with 11 bases between. DNA of the CDR3: TGTGCCAGCAGCCTACAGGACGGTCAGCCCCAGCATTTT. Its translation is CASSLQDGQPQHF.

V gene TRBV12-3 or TRBV12-4 combines with J gene TRBJ2-5; the D gene is possibly TRBD2 (5 bases). This CDR3 comprises 13 residues. The V end was cut by 3 bases, the J end by 5 bases, with 10 bases between. The CDR3 nucleotides read TGTGCCAGCAGTTTTGCGGGCCGGGAGACCCAGTACTTC. Its protein product is CASSFAGRETQYF.

A remark on this clone: Being one base from a much bigger clone, this may be a read error. This rearrangement joins TRBV14 to TRBJ2-4; D is possibly TRBD2 (6 bases). Germline values: CDR1 SGHDN, CDR2 FVKESK. The CDR3 consists of 13 residues. CDR3 residues: CTSSQSPGGIQYF. The CDR3 DNA sequence: TGTACCAGCAGCCAATCCCCCGGGGGCATTCAGTACTTC.

Judged by abundance, this clone is large. This chain uses TRBV2 with TRBJ1-5; D not resolved. This CDR3 contains 13 residues. Germline-derived CDR1 and CDR2 are SNHLY and FYNNEI. V dropped 6 bases and J dropped 0 bases, with 6 bases sitting between them. The CDR3 nucleotides are TGTGCCAGCAGGGAGTATAGCAATCAGCCCCAGCATTTT. This encodes CASREYSNQPQHF.

Details on this clone: At one end, the junction sequence differs from germline, possibly due to a read error. V usage is TRBV5-1 and J usage is TRBJ2-7; 9 bases match TRBD2. From germline, CDR1 is SGHRS and CDR2 YFSETQ. CDR3 size: 15 residues. The CDR3 loop reads CASSSGTSLSYKQYF. CDR3 DNA sequence: TGCGCCAGCAGCTCGGGGACTAGCCTCTCCTACAAGCAGTACTTC.

The chain links TRBV6-5 to TRBJ2-1; 11 nucleotides match TRBD2. V was clipped by 4 bases and J by 8 bases; unmatched bases: 10. The CDR3 loop spans 16 amino acids. The germline V gene encodes CDR1 MNHEY and CDR2 SVGAGI. CDR3: CASSFSGGAGGYEQFF. Written as DNA, the CDR3 is TGTGCCAGCAGTTTTAGCGGGGGGGCCGGAGGGTATGAGCAGTTCTTC.

This clone is a singleton in its sample. The chain links TRBV10-3 to TRBJ1-5, with 7 bases aligning to TRBD1. The CDR3 totals 13 residues. V gave up 9 bases and J gave up 1 base; unmatched junction bases: 3. The germline CDR1 and CDR2 sequences are ENHRY and SYGVKD. CDR3 residues: CAIRGGSNQPQHF. The CDR3 DNA sequence: TGTGCCATACGAGGGGGCAGCAATCAGCCCCAGCATTTT.

This clone was seen only a few times. The identical CDR3 is also encoded by other nucleotide sequences in the sample. This chain connects TRBV29-1 to TRBJ2-6; 9 bases fit TRBD2. Germline CDR1 is SQVTM and CDR2 is ANQGSEA. The CDR3 is 14 amino acids. The trim removed 6 bases at V and 3 bases at J, leaving 3 bases unmatched. CDR3 coding DNA: TGCAGCGTGGCGGGGGGGAATGGGGCCAACGTCCTGACTTTC. This gives the protein CSVAGGNGANVLTF.

The chain is built from TRBV7-2 and TRBJ2-7, with 9 bases that match TRBD1. This CDR3 region has 13 residues. Losses at the gene ends were 5 bases for V and 7 bases for J; bases not matched to a gene: 6. Germline V gives CDR1 SGHTA, CDR2 FQGNSA. The CDR3 reads CASSTRQGGEQYF. The CDR3 nucleotides are TGTGCCAGCAGCACCAGACAGGGGGGTGAGCAGTACTTC.

The chain combines TRBV7-2 with TRBJ1-4; no clear D. Germline V gene lookup returns CDR1 SGHTA and CDR2 FQGNSA. The V end lost 0 bases, the J end lost 3 bases, and 17 bases lay between the germline ends. This CDR3 spans 18 amino acids. The CDR3 DNA is TGTGCCAGCAGCTTAGCGGGTGTCACGACATGGGCTAATGAAAAACTGTTTTTT. Translating it yields CASSLAGVTTWANEKLFF.

The chain recombines TRBV4-2 with TRBJ2-1; no definite D call. The CDR3 is 13 amino acids. V was shortened by 1 base and J by 6 bases, with 7 bases between the two germline ends. From germline, CDR1 is LGHNA and CDR2 YNFKEQ. CDR3 bases: TGTGCCAGCAGCCAAGGCGGCGGCAATGAGCAGTTCTTC. Translated: CASSQGGGNEQFF.

This chain uses TRBV4-3 with TRBJ1-4; D gene uncertain. The CDR3 extends over 16 amino acids. CDR1 and CDR2 from the germline V gene are LGHNA and YSLEER. Trimming left V 0 bases short and J 0 bases short, with 8 bases between. CDR3 loop: CASSQDLAPTNEKLFF. Written as DNA, the CDR3 is TGCGCCAGCAGCCAAGATCTGGCACCAACTAATGAAAAACTGTTTTTT.

This clone showed up just a few times. Other DNA sequences of this sample code for an identical CDR3. The CDR3 bases are TGTGCCAGCAGCCAAGGTTCGGGGCCTGGAGGGCAGTACTTC. Translating it yields CASSQGSGPGGQYF. This chain joins TRBV13 and TRBJ2-7, with D tentatively TRBD1 or TRBD2 (5 bases each). Germline V gives CDR1 PRHDT, CDR2 FYEKMQ (reference sequence). V was pared by 5 bases and J by 9 bases, with 20 bases between. The CDR3 has 14 amino acids. Full variable domain (rest looked up from reference TRBV13 and TRBJ2-7): AAGVIQSPRHLIKEKRETATLKCYPIPRHDTVYWYQQGPGQDPQFLISFYEKMQSDKGSIPDRFSAQQFSDYHSELNMSSLELGDSALYFCASSQGSGPGGQYFGPGTRLTVT.

This clone was counted between two and nine times. V usage is TRBV6-2 or TRBV6-3 and J usage is TRBJ2-5; D is unresolved. This CDR3 spans 12 amino acids. Germline V gene sequence: CDR1 MNHEY, CDR2 SVGEGT. V lost 5 bases and J 11 bases, leaving 15 bases between the germline ends. In nucleotides, the CDR3 is TGTGCCAGCAGTCGTGAGAGGAGAGGACAGTACTTC. It yields the protein CASSRERRGQYF.

Here the CDR3 reads CASSFSGTVNTEAFF. The CDR3 DNA follows: TGTGCCAGCAGCTTCTCCGGGACAGTGAACACTGAAGCTTTCTTT. The V and J genes are TRBV7-3 and TRBJ1-1, with TRBD1 identical over 7 bases. The J segment lost 0 bases and the V segment lost 3 bases, leaving 4 bases of the junction unmatched. The CDR3 loop spans 15 amino acids. Germline CDR1 reads SGHTA; CDR2 reads FQGTGA.

V usage is TRBV5-3 and J usage is TRBJ2-3; a weak D match, TRBD2 (5 bases). TRBV5-3 is assigned to the ORF class and has an uncertain function. With 0 bases removed from V and 4 bases from J, the gap between germline ends came to 15 bases. This CDR3 is built from 16 residues. The DNA for the CDR3 is TGTGCCAGAAGCTTGGCCAGCGGCAATTTTGCAGATACGCAGTATTTT. Encoded protein: CARSLASGNFADTQYF.

The chain uses TRBV29-1 and TRBJ2-1, with TRBD2 as a possible D gene (5 bases). V lost 3 bases and J lost 10, with 10 bases in between. The CDR3 spans 11 residues. Germline V gives CDR1 SQVTM, CDR2 ANQGSEA. This CDR3 reads CSVDGGWEQFF. The CDR3 region has the DNA TGCAGCGTTGATGGAGGTTGGGAGCAGTTCTTC.

V gene TRBV19 combines with J gene TRBJ1-4, with D unclear. CDR1 is LNHDA, CDR2 SQIVND, per germline (reference sequence). The V and J ends lost 5 bases and 8 bases respectively, with 9 bases between them. This CDR3 comprises 12 residues. CDR3 DNA sequence: TGTGCCAGTAGTGTGGTTCGGGAAAAACTGTTTTTT. It is translated as CASSVVREKLFF.

The rearrangement joins TRBV28 to TRBJ1-4; no definite D call. The V gene lost 5 bases and the J gene lost 7 bases, with 14 bases spanning the gap. CDR3 length: 14 residues. The V gene's germline CDR1 is MDHEN and CDR2 SYDVKM. CDR3 amino acids: CASSSEGRPEKLFF. The CDR3 DNA is TGTGCCAGCAGTAGCGAGGGTCGCCCTGAAAAACTGTTTTTT.

The CDR3 spells CATSRESHYGYTF. In DNA, the CDR3 is TGTGCCACCAGCAGAGAATCCCACTATGGCTACACCTTC. The gene calls are TRBV15 and TRBJ1-2; D ambiguous. Germline assignment: CDR1 LNHNV and CDR2 YYDKDF (reference sequence). The CDR3 loop spans 13 amino acids. Trimming took 0 bases from V and 3 from J, leaving 5 bases between them.

This sequence joins TRBV28 and TRBJ1-5; D call uncertain. The CDR3 length is 14 residues. CDR1 MDHEN and CDR2 SYDVKM come from the germline V gene. The ends were cut back, 0 bases at V and 7 bases at J, with 10 bases in the middle. The CDR3 here is CASSLWGSWQPQHF. CDR3 in DNA: TGTGCCAGCAGTTTATGGGGGTCATGGCAGCCCCAGCATTTT.

The chain uses TRBV28 and TRBJ2-1; no clear D gene. The V end lost 5 bases, the J end lost 6 bases, and 8 bases lay between the germline ends. Germline assignment: CDR1 MDHEN and CDR2 SYDVKM. This CDR3 comprises 12 residues. CDR3 bases: TGTGCCAGCAGTCTCCGACGCAATGAGCAGTTCTTC. Translated, it gives CASSLRRNEQFF.

The V and J genes are TRBV6-2 or TRBV6-3 and TRBJ2-7; 7 nucleotides agree with TRBD2. Germline loops: CDR1 MNHEY, CDR2 SVGEGT. Germline trimming cut 6 bases from V and 2 bases from J; bases unmatched to any gene: 19. The CDR3 is made up of 18 amino acids. CDR3 residues: CASSPAGPGTSYPYEQYF. As DNA, the CDR3 is TGTGCCAGCAGCCCAGCGGGGCCCGGCACTTCCTATCCCTACGAGCAGTACTTC.

V usage is TRBV12-3 or TRBV12-4 and J usage is TRBJ1-3, with no clear D. The CDR3 spans 12 residues. Trimming left V 1 base short and J 9 bases short, with 7 bases between. The CDR3 DNA reads TGTGCCAGCAGTTTAGTGGCAGGCACCATATATTTT. Translating it yields CASSLVAGTIYF.

The genes are TRBV6-5 and TRBJ2-5; D possibly uses TRBD1 or TRBD2 (5 bases each). Germline assignment: CDR1 MNHEY and CDR2 SVGAGI. Trimming took 9 bases from V and 3 from J, leaving 17 bases between them. The CDR3 consists of 14 residues. The CDR3 coding sequence is TGTGCCAGGGACTCGGGGCAGGGTGAAGAGACCCAGTACTTC. It specifies CARDSGQGEETQYF.

This chain uses TRBV2 with TRBJ2-5, with 9 positions matching TRBD2. Trimming cost V 6 bases and J 2 bases; bases outside gene matches: 13. The CDR3 has 17 residues. From germline, CDR1 is SNHLY and CDR2 FYNNEI. The CDR3 region is CASSKRRLAAPQETQYF. The CDR3, as DNA: TGTGCCAGCAGCAAACGTAGACTAGCGGCGCCACAAGAGACCCAGTACTTC.

This clone appeared once. The chain couples TRBV30 to TRBJ2-2; D is unclear. The germline V and J ends were trimmed by 4 bases and 1 base, with 4 bases remaining between them. Germline CDR1 reads GTSNPN; CDR2 reads SVGIG (reference sequence). The CDR3 contains 12 residues. The CDR3 is CAWMGNTGELFF. DNA for the CDR3: TGTGCCTGGATGGGGAACACCGGGGAGCTGTTTTTT.